This T cell receptor (beta chain) was identified in a study of blood T cell repertoires in COVID-19 (dated by TCRdb to 2018 to 2020). Describing the broader study: Samples covering the acute and convalescent phases of COVID-19 were provided by collaborators in the United States, Italy and Spain. Samples were obtained from the ongoing ImmuneRACE study (first 160 participants) and from 1,000 to 1,500 subjects provided by 6 global collaborators. Sample metadata almost always included a de-identified subject ID, COVID-19 status, age in years and sex. A freely available public database, intended as a resource for researchers studying the immune response to SARS-CoV-2, is where the repertoires were released. The material from the prospective study consisted of cDNA or gDNA derived from T cells, B-cell-depleted T cells, or PBMCs. Deeply sampled blood TCRbeta repertoires from subjects exposed to, actively infected with, or recovered from COVID-19 were included in the dataset. Where HLA class I and class II types were available, the types were taken from metadata supplied by the sample provider, not from assay-based typing.

The cysteine opens and the phenylalanine closes a CDR3 of 16 amino acids. The retained sequence is limited to the CDR3, 48 bases, with the frame set at the first base. Deletion took 0 bases off V and 5 bases off J, with a span of 17 bases between the germline ends. CDR1 and CDR2 (SGHNT, YYREEE) derive from the germline V gene (reference sequence). About this clone itself: The antigen this receptor binds is unknown. No per-base quality is available; no much larger clone lies one base away.

What the research found in general, with its limitations: The amount of clinical and demographic metadata varied by source and participant and was provided uncurated.

A second Seattle source provided samples from volunteer blood donors who had recovered from COVID-19. Each collaborating institution followed its own protocols to collect whole blood in K2EDTA tubes. For TCRbeta analysis, collaborator samples were shipped as frozen whole blood, as isolated PBMCs, or as DNA extracted from either sample type. TCRbeta CDR3 regions were amplified from genomic DNA using the immunoSEQ Assay, a bias-controlled multiplex PCR. Turning to the authors' computational methods: The number of nucleated cells in each sample was estimated by amplification of reference gene primers within the assay. To quantify the absolute abundance of each unique TCRbeta CDR3 rearrangement, sequence reads were collapsed and filtered. For each sample, productive Simpson clonality was calculated as the square root of Simpson's diversity index across productive rearrangements. The table was pulled from immuneACCESS by TCRdb, which kept in-frame rearrangements only. Such tables lose some clones; where checked, under half of the loss comes from unresolved V genes, and the rest has no known cause. V, J and clone size are those of that table, while D and trimming were read from the DNA. The sample contains 150,000 to 200,000 clones, around four fifths of them found a single time. The ten largest clones add up to less than 20% of the sample.

The receptor's source is a woman in her 70s who had recovered from COVID-19. The chain is made from TRBV5-4 and TRBJ1-2; a weak D assignment points to TRBD1 (5 bases agree). The sequenced sample was peripheral blood. The DNA sequence reads TGTGCCAGCAGCTTGGGTGCGGGGGGTAGTTCGTATGGCTACACCTTC. This codes for CASSLGAGGSSYGYTF.